The source of this TCR beta chain is a study of shared clonotypes between healthy human individuals. A CD45RA+ naive subset and a CD45RA-negative memory subset were split from CD4+ cells. CDR1 is MDHEN and CDR2 is SYDVKM in the germline V gene. The V gene end was trimmed by 6 bases and the J gene end by 3 bases; junction bases not matched to a gene: 7. This CDR3 spans 14 amino acids. It was at deep level that the assay was run. Only in-frame clones appear in the TCRdb table, and some are missing; sequencing was by immunoSEQ multiplex PCR. The sample yields approximately 1.1 million clones, approximately 80% seen once.

This clonotype was sampled from a man aged 18 to 30 in good health. Some clones in this sample may be carry-over from other donors' samples. Sequenced input: memory CD4+ T cells from PBMCs. The subset here: CD45RA-negative fraction. V is TRBV28 and J is TRBJ2-7, with 8 bases matching TRBD1. CDR3 loop: CASSPHRGSYEQYF. CDR3 bases: TGTGCCAGCAGCCCCCACAGGGGGAGCTACGAGCAGTACTTC. Together with reference TRBV28 and TRBJ2-7, the CDR3 gives the full variable domain: DVKVTQSSRYLVKRTGEKVFLECVQDMDHENMFWYRQDPGLGLRLIYFSYDVKMKEKGDIPEGYSVSREKKERFSLILESASTNQTSMYLCASSPHRGSYEQYFGPGTRLTVT.